This TCR beta chain stems from a study of blood T cell repertoires in COVID-19 (dated by TCRdb to about 2020). As for the study more broadly: Samples from collaborators originated in the United States, Italy and Spain and spanned both the acute and convalescent phases of COVID-19. The material from the prospective study consisted of cDNA or gDNA derived from T cells, B-cell-depleted T cells, or PBMCs. Deeply sampled blood TCRbeta repertoires from subjects exposed to, actively infected with, or recovered from COVID-19 were included in the dataset. The repertoires were released in a freely available public database intended as a resource for research on the immune response to SARS-CoV-2. Samples were obtained from the ongoing ImmuneRACE study (first 160 participants) and from over 1,000 subjects provided by 6 global collaborators. A de-identified subject ID, COVID-19 status, age in years and sex were almost always included in the sample metadata. Where available, HLA class I and class II types were obtained from metadata supplied by the sample provider rather than from assay-based typing.

Participants in the prospective study were enrolled through a virtual design, were aged 18 to 89 years, and lived in approximately 24 United States geographic areas. Cohort assignment in the prospective study relied on participant-reported clinical history from a screening survey and a study questionnaire. Recovered participants in ImmuneRACE Cohort 3 were defined by two consecutive negative NP/OP PCR tests, clearance by a healthcare professional, or resolution of symptoms. In the prospective study, whole blood, serum and a nasopharyngeal or oropharyngeal swab were collected from each participant by mobile phlebotomists. Over a roughly two-month period, participants in the prospective study had the option of providing additional blood draws and questionnaires. Before DNA extraction, prospective study blood samples were shipped either frozen or at room temperature. Study-wide conclusions, independent of this receptor: How much clinical and demographic metadata was included differed by source and by participant, and the metadata was provided uncurated.

Based on the germline V gene, the CDR1 and CDR2 sequences are ENHRY and SYGVKD. Relative to germline, V is 7 bases shorter and J is 6 bases shorter, with 15 bases between their ends. The CDR3 measures 13 amino acids from cysteine to phenylalanine. CDR3 DNA is the only sequence kept; it has 39 bases, read in frame from the first base. For this clone: This clone's antigen is unknown. It has no much larger one-base neighbor in the sample; base qualities were not kept.

TCRbeta CDR3 regions were amplified from genomic DNA by means of the immunoSEQ Assay, a bias-controlled multiplex PCR. The original methods were these. Nucleated cell counts per sample were estimated from amplification of reference gene primers within the assay. To quantify the absolute abundance of each unique TCRbeta CDR3 rearrangement, sequence reads were collapsed and filtered. For each sample, productive Simpson clonality was calculated by taking the square root of Simpson's diversity index across productive rearrangements. TCRdb retrieved this table from immuneACCESS and kept in-frame rearrangements only. Not all clones are present; in checked studies, unresolved V genes account for under half, and no reason is known for the remainder. V, J and clone size were drawn from that table, and D and trimming were deduced from the DNA. The sample records about 240,000 clones, about 89% of which are singletons. The ten top clones hold approximately 9.5% of the sample.

Material for sequencing was PBMCs or T cells enriched from blood (not recorded which). The chain is assembled from TRBV10-3 and TRBJ1-1, and possibly TRBD1, on 6 matching bases. The TCR comes from a man in his forties who had recovered from COVID-19. CDR3 reads: CAITRDTISEAFF. The base sequence is TGTGCCATCACTCGGGACACGATCTCTGAAGCTTTCTTT.